Detailed here is one T cell receptor (beta chain). No cognate antigen has been identified for it. Base-call qualities are not available, and no considerably larger clone is one nucleotide away. Library creation used the immunoSEQ multiplex PCR assay. For the multiplex PCR, a mixture combining 60 forward primers for TCR Vbeta segments and 13 reverse primers for TCR Jbeta segments was used. A multiplex PCR assay on genomic DNA amplified the CDR3 region of rearranged TCR beta genes. The Illumina HiSeq System was used to sequence the amplified TCR beta libraries as 87-base-pair reads. In the paper's pipeline: A later analysis tallied 75 million to 95 million unique TCR beta chains across the 550 to 850 repertoires, and approximately 11 million of those chains were shared by two or more donors. A nearest-neighbor algorithm error-corrected the raw reads and collapsed the reads into unique sequences, merging closely related sequences to remove PCR and sequencing errors. To assign V, D and J gene segments, CDR3 sequences were aligned to IMGT reference sequences. For a sequence to be retained, a match of at least six nucleotides to both a V gene segment and a J gene segment was required. Rearrangements were classified as productive when the CDR3 lacked stop codons and remained in frame with V and J, and all other rearrangements were classified as non-productive. Following IMGT convention, CDR3 was defined as the stretch from the second conserved V-encoded cysteine up to the conserved J-encoded phenylalanine. Sequences without an unambiguous match to a single V gene segment were excluded from the earlier analysis of a few hundred of the donors. In an earlier analysis of approximately 590 of the donors, V segments were called functional above 56.7% productive rearrangements and were called segregating when the between-donor standard deviation exceeded 5%. A statistical classification framework was developed to diagnose cytomegalovirus status using the catalog of TCR beta chain sequences. In a later analysis, V and J genes were assigned by comparing TCR nucleotide sequences against IMGT/GENE-DB human TR gene sequences. In a later analysis, CDR3 sequences and most-parsimonious VDJ recombination scenarios were assigned using the TCRdist pipeline. In a later analysis, each TCR beta chain was defined by its CDR3 amino acid sequence together with its V-gene family, and reads without a unique V-gene family were excluded. A later analysis removed roughly 590 highly shared, low-generation-probability nucleotide sequences to deal with suspected cross-contamination and a sequencing artifact. For each public chain, a later analysis derived a clonal expansion index from normalized ranks of inferred template counts within each repertoire. In a later analysis, generation probabilities were computed with a VDJ recombination model fitted to out-of-frame rearrangements, and the resulting probabilities were checked against IGoR. In a later analysis, TCR-TCR, TCR-HLA and TCR-CMV co-occurrence was scored with hypergeometric tests, and a repertoire-size bias correction was applied to TCR pairs. In a later analysis, false discovery rates were estimated by permuting HLA or CMV assignments 20 times. In a later analysis, co-occurring TCRs were grouped using DBSCAN, with TCRdist sequence similarity added in when clustering inside HLA-allele-positive subsets. Repertoires with fewer than 30,000 or more than 120,000 public chains, plus five repertoires with anomalous nucleotide sharing, were excluded from co-occurrence clustering. The immuneACCESS repertoire file appears here via TCRdb, limited to in-frame rearrangements. These files lack a portion of the clones; in checked studies, under half of the deficit traces to unresolved V genes, and the cause of the others is not known. V, J and clone size reflect that table, while D and trimming were determined from the DNA. The sample contains a few hundred thousand clones, roughly four fifths of them found a single time. 1.1% to 1.5% of the sample comes from the top ten.

The cohort was made up of roughly 670 healthy bone marrow donors. All cohort members were sampled while nominally healthy, although unrecorded immune exposures were likely present. The donor tested CMV seronegative, placing the donor among the 350 to 400 seronegative members of the cohort. A peripheral blood sample was provided by each donor, and peripheral blood mononuclear cells were used for TCR beta sequencing. Genomic DNA extraction from the blood cell samples was performed with the Qiagen DNeasy Blood Extraction Kit. The data are from a study of cytomegalovirus exposure and HLA in healthy donors (dated by TCRdb to 2017 to 2019). Background on the whole study: An earlier analysis of approximately 600 of the donors reported approximately 290 Gb of sequence data and roughly 110 million unique TCR beta sequences from 150 million to 200 million T cells. Around 330 gigabases of sequencing data and roughly 80 million unique TCR sequences made up an early release that covered approximately 700 HLA-typed donors. Of the roughly 400 genotyped donors, about 84% fell in the genetic ancestry cluster associated with self-reported Caucasian donors. The study aimed to test whether signatures of past pathogen exposure could be identified by cataloging public T cell receptors. Using immunosequencing, the study profiled T cell repertoires from fewer than 850 subjects and related those repertoires to cytomegalovirus serostatus. A separate validation cohort of some 130 different subjects was used in addition to the 666-subject first cohort. To predict cytomegalovirus infection status, the study brought together high-throughput TCR immunosequencing, statistical association of individual TCRs with disease status, and machine learning. In a later analysis, previously published TCR beta repertoires from 670 or so donors were re-analyzed and high-resolution HLA genotyping was added so that TCR occurrence patterns could be studied. Rather than using new phenotypic data, the later analysis identified candidate immune exposures from TCR beta sequences and from how often those sequences occurred across donors. To decide whether each TCR beta V gene segment behaved as functional or pseudogenic, an earlier analysis of 587 of the donors relied on high-throughput TCR beta sequencing. Donor age, sex, ethnicity and CMV serostatus were compiled alongside the repertoire data. A later genetic analysis used genome-wide SNP genotypes for about 60% of the roughly 700 donors, treating that subset as a discovery cohort. All discovery cohort repertoires had been generated using a single sequencing platform. HLA typing included class I and class II loci at four-digit resolution. The number of donors typed differed by locus, with about 629-630 for A, B, C, DRB1 and DQB1, roughly 520 for DQA1, 606 for DPA1, and about 450 for DPB1. About five DR-DQ haplotypes were treated as single units for association and clustering because of strong linkage in the cohort. On average, around 240,000 unique TCR beta nucleotide sequences were sequenced per donor among a few hundred genotyped donors of the cohort, with roughly 18% of those sequences being non-productive.

Including the terminal cysteine and phenylalanine, the CDR3 comprises 15 residues. Just CDR3 DNA is preserved here, 45 bases in frame from base 1. As encoded in the germline V gene (reference sequence), CDR1 is LNHDA while CDR2 is SQIVND. Between the V and J ends, shortened by 1 base and 2 bases respectively, the junction contains 12 bases. What the authors observed across the whole study: Most TCR sequences were seen in very few donors, while some public TCRs were found in many individuals. Correlated functional status among segregating V segments might reflect linkage disequilibrium, but an unknown experimental factor could not be ruled out. Presence/absence analyses assumed roughly uniform sequencing depth across donors, an assumption that may not hold. A later genetic analysis associated a missense DCLRE1C variant with V-gene and J-gene trimming of TCR beta chains, and an independent cohort replicated the association. For the cohort, immune exposure information was limited to CMV serostatus. Some 15 rarely observed V segments, including chromosome 9 orphons, were excluded from the earlier analysis of about 500 of the donors because counts were too low. In a later analysis, the rate of TCR association differed among HLA loci, with DRB1 alleles having the most associated TCRs and HLA-C alleles having the fewest. In an earlier analysis of 587 of the donors, most TCR beta V segments appeared in productive rearrangements about 87% or about 30% of the time, broadly matching IMGT annotations. In a later analysis, several top co-occurrence clusters were reported to appear linked to parvovirus B19, influenza, CMV and Epstein-Barr virus. HLA typing was unavailable for some donors at each locus, so association tests used only the typed subset. In a later genetic analysis, fewer N-insertions in productive TCRs were reported among donors in an Asian-associated ancestry cluster than the approximately 630-donor mean. A further reported finding was that TCR beta sequences accurately predicted the HLA-A and HLA-B alleles for most subjects in the first cohort. A cluster of highly shared sequence variants was judged likely to represent a technical artifact of the sequencing pipeline. At a false discovery rate of 0.05, a later analysis linked roughly 17,000 TCR beta sequences to specific HLA alleles. Cytomegalovirus status was reported to be diagnosed by the classifier with high specificity and sensitivity in both the original and validation cohorts. In a later analysis, most CMV-associated TCR beta chains were found to appear HLA-restricted, with HLA associations seemingly driven largely by CMV exposure. In vitro tests confirmed that a few of the cytomegalovirus-associated TCR beta chains recognize cytomegalovirus antigens. The study listed 150 to 200 TCR beta chains as associated with cytomegalovirus. In a later analysis, HLA-associated TCR beta chains showed more clonal expansion and lower generation probabilities than non-associated chains that were equally common. The authors suggested that the approach could potentially be generalized to other disease states and immunological phenotypes. Because the 87-base-pair reads could not distinguish some IMGT-functional V segments, including TRBV6-2 and TRBV6-3, those segments were excluded. Strong co-occurrence of HLA alleles, especially DR and DQ, made assigning TCR associations to individual alleles difficult. This cohort had only TCR beta chains sequenced, and the lack of alpha or paired-chain data limited which features could be detected.

This TCR was sampled from a girl under 18 in good health and CMV-seronegative. The V and J genes are TRBV19 and TRBJ2-7; the D region possibly corresponds to TRBD1 (6 bases align). Sequenced material: PBMCs. The CDR3 sequence is CASSIGQAQTYEQYF. The DNA is as follows: TGTGCCAGTAGTATAGGACAGGCTCAAACCTACGAGCAGTACTTC. Full variable domain (CDR3 extended with the reference TRBV19 and TRBJ2-7 proteins): DGGITQSPKYLFRKEGQNVTLSCEQNLNHDAMYWYRQDPGQGLRLIYYSQIVNDFQKGDIAEGYSVSREKKESFPLTVTSAQKNPTAFYLCASSIGQAQTYEQYFGPGTRLTVT.